What follows are 17 T cell receptor beta chains derived from one specimen sequenced in a study of T cells in women clearing cervical HPV infection. TCRdb keeps only in-frame clones here, not all; method: immunoSEQ multiplex PCR. This sample contains approximately 15,000 clones. Sequencing was performed on blood buffy coat. These receptors came from a woman aged 18-69 years with a cervical HPV16 infection that either progressed to CIN3+ or cleared (not recorded which).

As regards this clone: The read terminates 3 residues ahead of where the CDR3 ends, so the germline J gene completes it. The gene calls are TRBV7-2 and TRBJ2-7; D not certain. Germline V gene lookup returns CDR1 SGHTA and CDR2 FQGNSA. This CDR3 comprises 16 residues. The V gene lost 0 bases and the J gene lost 1 base, with 13 bases spanning the gap. The DNA read from the CDR3 is TGTGCCAGCAGCTTAGCAGGGTCCCTTGATTCCTACGAG. This sequence encodes CASSLAGSLDSYE. The entire CDR3 protein is CASSLAGSLDSYEQYF.

This clone is labeled medium-sized based on frequency. The DNA ends 3 residues before the CDR3 does, and the rest of the CDR3 is filled in from the germline J gene. This chain connects TRBV5-1 to TRBJ1-2; TRBD1 matches 7 bases. V trimming: 4 bases; J trimming: 5 bases; junction bases outside the gene matches: 5. The CDR3 is 13 amino acids. Germline CDR1 SGHRS, CDR2 YFSETQ. Incomplete CDR3 DNA: TGCGCCAGCAGCCCGGGGACAGAGTATGGC. Its protein product is CASSPGTEYG. The whole CDR3 reads CASSPGTEYGYTF.

Points on this clone: Read data end 3 residues before the CDR3 end; the end is taken from the germline J gene. The rearrangement uses TRBV7-9 and TRBJ1-1; D ambiguous. The CDR3 totals 14 residues. Trimming cost V 5 bases and J 1 base, with 11 bases left between them. Looked up from germline, CDR1 is SEHNR and CDR2 is FQNEAQ (reference sequence). The CDR3 bases that were read are TGTGCCAGCAGCAGCCTCGCATGGAACACTGAA. Its translation: CASSSLAWNTE. The full CDR3 sequence reads CASSSLAWNTEAFF.

As regards this clone: The CDR3 extends 3 residues past the end of the read, so its final part is completed from the germline J gene. The V call is TRBV7-2, the J call TRBJ2-7; 7 nucleotides match TRBD2. Germline CDR1 reads SGHTA; CDR2 reads FQGNSA. Trimming took 3 bases from V and 4 from J; bases not matched to a gene: 6. CDR3 length: 14 amino acids. CDR3 sequence reads: CASSFGTTIYEQYF. The CDR3 bases that were read are TGTGCCAGCAGCTTCGGGACTACTATTTACGAG.

CDR3 in amino acids: CASSVRGVDEQFF. The sequenced part of the CDR3 DNA is TGTGCCAGCAGCGTACGAGGGGTGGATGAG. The chain recombines TRBV9 with TRBJ2-1; either TRBD1 or TRBD2 may fit D (5 bases each). Coverage ceases 3 residues before the CDR3 finishes, and the germline J gene fills in the end. The V end was cut by 1 base, the J end by 8 bases, with 10 bases between. Germline V gene data show CDR1 as SGDLS and CDR2 as YYNGEE. There are 13 residues in the CDR3. The complete variable domain, with remaining parts taken from reference TRBV9 and TRBJ2-1, reads DSGVTQTPKHLITATGQRVTLRCSPRSGDLSVYWYQQSLDQGLQFLIQYYNGEERAKGNILERFSAQQFPDLHSELNLSSLELGDSALYFCASSVRGVDEQFFGPGTRLTVL.

Remarks on this clone: Read sequence stops 3 residues before the CDR3 end, and the germline J gene provides the missing end. The sample contains more than one DNA sequence encoding this CDR3. This chain connects TRBV11-2 to TRBJ1-1, with 9 positions matching TRBD1. The CDR3 extends over 15 amino acids. Germline-derived CDR1 and CDR2 are SGHAT and FQNNGV. After removal of 6 bases from V and 5 bases from J, the junction contained 10 bases not matched to a gene. Incomplete CDR3 DNA: TGTGCCAGCAGAGCAATCGGACAGGGGAATACTGAA. This sequence encodes CASRAIGQGNTE. The entire CDR3 reads CASRAIGQGNTEAFF.

Comment on this clone: The CDR3 end is not reached by the read, which stops 3 residues before it; the germline J gene fills it in. The chain has TRBV6-7 and TRBJ1-5; D gene uncertain. TRBV6-7 carries the ORF label, with uncertain function. V was pared by 6 bases and J by 5 bases, with 8 bases between. The CDR3 is 12 amino acids. The CDR3 loop is CASRLFDQPQHF. The CDR3 bases that were read are TGTGCCAGCAGGCTATTTGATCAGCCC.

In regard to this clone: The CDR3 extends 3 residues past the end of the read, so its final part is completed from the germline J gene. Other nucleotide sequences in the sample specify the same CDR3. This sequence joins TRBV5-1 and TRBJ1-3; TRBD1 matches 7 bases. This CDR3 is 16 amino acids long. Trimming cost V 4 bases and J 2 bases; bases outside gene matches: 9. From germline, CDR1 is SGHRS and CDR2 YFSETQ. CDR3 in amino acids: CASSTRTGLAGNTIYF. The part of the CDR3 DNA that was read is TGCGCCAGCAGCACCCGGACAGGACTGGCTGGAAACACC.

Note on this clone: The CDR3 end falls 3 residues outside the read, so it is completed with the germline J gene. The rearrangement uses TRBV19 and TRBJ1-2; the match to TRBD1 covers 10 bases. CDR1 LNHDA and CDR2 SQIVND come from the germline V gene (reference sequence). The CDR3 is made up of 13 amino acids. CDR3 sequence reads: CASSGDRGRDYTF. The sequenced part of the CDR3 DNA is TGTGCCAGTAGTGGGGACAGGGGCCGGGAC.

Regarding this clone: The CDR3 goes on 3 residues after the read ends, and that part is filled in from the germline J gene. The chain uses TRBV29-1 and TRBJ1-2; 12 bases map to TRBD1. Germline V lookup: CDR1 SQVTM, CDR2 ANQGSEA. This CDR3 contains 11 residues. CDR3 sequence reads: CSAGQGASYTF. CDR3 DNA (partial): TGCAGCGCGGGACAGGGGGCGAGC. The full variable domain, rest sourced from reference TRBV29-1 and TRBJ1-2, is SAVISQKPSRDICQRGTSLTIQCQVDSQVTMMFWYRQQPGQSLTLIATANQGSEATYESGFVIDKFPISRPNLTFSTLTVSNMSPEDSSIYLCSAGQGASYTFGSGTRLTVV.

Worth noting for this clone: Read sequence stops 3 residues before the CDR3 end, and the germline J gene provides the missing end. This chain joins TRBV18 and TRBJ2-3; the match to TRBD1 covers 10 bases. From germline, CDR1 is KGHSH and CDR2 LQKENI. The length of the CDR3 is 15 residues. Incomplete CDR3 DNA: TGTGCCAGCTCACCGGACAGGGGGGGGAATCAGCCG. Translated, it gives CASSPDRGGNQP. The full CDR3 sequence reads CASSPDRGGNQPQYF. Using reference TRBV18 and TRBJ2-3 for the parts outside the CDR3, the full variable domain is NAGVMQNPRHLVRRRGQEARLRCSPMKGHSHVYWYRQLPEEGLKFMVYLQKENIIDESGMPKERFSAEFPKEGPSILRIQQVVRGDSAAYFCASSPDRGGNQPQYFGPGTRLTVL.

Comments on this clone: From the germline J gene comes the end of the CDR3, since the read stops 3 residues before it. The gene calls are TRBV7-2 and TRBJ2-1, with TRBD2 identical over 12 bases. The CDR3 has 16 residues. V shed 0 bases, J shed 6 bases, and the junction held 3 bases outside the gene matches. Germline values: CDR1 SGHTA, CDR2 FQGNSA. CDR3: CASSLAPSGGANEQFF. Incomplete CDR3 DNA: TGTGCCAGCAGCTTAGCGCCTAGCGGGGGGGCCAATGAG.

Notes on this clone: The CDR3 end is not reached by the read, which stops 3 residues before it; the germline J gene fills it in. This sequence joins TRBV20-1 and TRBJ1-1; D is perhaps TRBD1 (6 bases). There are 13 residues in the CDR3. The ends were cut back, 2 bases at V and 6 bases at J, with 13 bases in the middle. The germline CDR1 and CDR2 sequences are DFQATT and SNEGSKA (reference sequence). The sequenced CDR3 bases are TGCAGTGCTAGATCCGGCGCAGGGGCTGAA. Translation: CSARSGAGAE. In full, the CDR3 reads CSARSGAGAEAFF.

Points on this clone: The read finishes 3 residues shy of the CDR3 end, and the germline J gene is used to complete it. J is TRBJ1-4 and V is TRBV19, with 9 bases aligning to TRBD1. The CDR3 runs 16 residues. Germline CDR1 LNHDA, CDR2 SQIVND (reference sequence). The sequenced CDR3 bases are TGTGCCAGTAGTATATTTGGGACAGGGACCTTTTATCCA. This encodes CASSIFGTGTFYP. The CDR3 in full is CASSIFGTGTFYPLFF.

This CDR3 reads CASSQGQAYEKLFF. CDR3 bases read: TGTGCCAGCAGCCAGGGGCAGGCCTATGAAAAG. The rearrangement links TRBV11-2 to TRBJ2-2; D may be TRBD1 (6 bases). The sequence runs out 3 residues before the end of the CDR3; the remainder is reconstructed from the germline J gene. Germline CDR1 is SGHAT and CDR2 is FQNNGV. This CDR3 region has 14 residues.

For this clone: The read ends 3 residues before the CDR3 terminus; that terminus is restored from the germline J gene. The rearrangement joins TRBV19 to TRBJ1-6; D remains unclear. Trimming left V 9 bases short and J 8 bases short, with 14 bases between. This CDR3 contains 13 residues. Germline V gene sequence: CDR1 LNHDA, CDR2 SQIVND (reference sequence). The CDR3 bases that were read are TGTGCCAGCCGACCGCGAAGGGATTCACCC. Its translation: CASRPRRDSP. The whole CDR3 sequence is CASRPRRDSPLHF.

To note about this clone: The read stops 3 residues short of the end of the CDR3; the missing end is completed from the germline J gene. The chain carries TRBV11-3 and TRBJ2-1; 8 bases map to TRBD1. Germline V CDR1 and CDR2: SGHNT, YENEEA. V shed 5 bases and J 0 bases; nucleotides not matched to a gene: 3. The length of the CDR3 is 15 residues. CDR3 bases read: TGTGCCAGCAGCCGGGGACAGGTCTCCTACAATGAG. It encodes CASSRGQVSYNE. The entire CDR3 protein is CASSRGQVSYNEQFF. The whole variable domain, filled in from reference TRBV11-3 and TRBJ2-1, reads EAGVVQSPRYKIIEKKQPVAFWCNPISGHNTLYWYLQNLGQGPELLIRYENEEAVDDSQLPKDRFSAERLKGVDSTLKIQPAELGDSAVYLCASSRGQVSYNEQFFGPGTRLTVL.